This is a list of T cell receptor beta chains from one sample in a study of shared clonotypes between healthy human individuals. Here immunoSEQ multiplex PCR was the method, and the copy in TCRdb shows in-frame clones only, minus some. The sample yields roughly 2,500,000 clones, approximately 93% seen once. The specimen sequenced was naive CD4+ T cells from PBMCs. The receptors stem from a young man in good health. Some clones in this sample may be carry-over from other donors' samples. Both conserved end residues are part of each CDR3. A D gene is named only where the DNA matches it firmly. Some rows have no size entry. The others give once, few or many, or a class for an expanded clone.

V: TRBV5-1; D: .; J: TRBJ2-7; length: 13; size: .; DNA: TGCGCCAGCAGCTTGGTCCGGGCCGGCGAGCAGTACTTC; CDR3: CASSLVRAGEQYF
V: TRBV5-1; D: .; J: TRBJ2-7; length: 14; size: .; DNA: TGCGCCAGCAGCTGGTCGGTGAGCTCCTACGAGCAGTACTTC; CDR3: CASSWSVSSYEQYF
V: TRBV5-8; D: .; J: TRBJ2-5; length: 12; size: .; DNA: TGTGCCAGCAGACGGTCAGCCGAGACCCAGTACTTC; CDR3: CASRRSAETQYF
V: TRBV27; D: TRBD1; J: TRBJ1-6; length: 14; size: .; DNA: TGTGCCAGCAGCGGCAGGGGGACTAATTCACCCCTCCACTTT; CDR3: CASSGRGTNSPLHF
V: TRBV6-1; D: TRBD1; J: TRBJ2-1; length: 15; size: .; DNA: TGTGCCAGCAAGACGACAGGGTTGGGCCACAATGAGCAGTTCTTC; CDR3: CASKTTGLGHNEQFF
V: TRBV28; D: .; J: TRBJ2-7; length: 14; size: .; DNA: TGTGCCAGCGTCCCCGGGGGAGAATCCTACGAGCAGTACTTC; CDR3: CASVPGGESYEQYF
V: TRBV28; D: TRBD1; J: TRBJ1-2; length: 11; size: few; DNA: TGTGCCGGACAGGGGGATTATGGCTACACCTTC; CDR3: CAGQGDYGYTF
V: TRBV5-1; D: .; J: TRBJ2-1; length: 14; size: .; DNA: TGCGCCAGCAGCTTGTTCTTAGCGGACAATGAGCAGTTCTTC; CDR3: CASSLFLADNEQFF
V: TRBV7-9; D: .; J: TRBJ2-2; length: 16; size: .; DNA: TGTGCCAGCAGCCCGAACAGGGACACTAGAACCGGGGAGCTGTTTTTT; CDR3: CASSPNRDTRTGELFF
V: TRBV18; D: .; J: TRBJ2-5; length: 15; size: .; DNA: TGTGCCAGCTCAGAGTATCAGGGGTACCAAGAGACCCAGTACTTC; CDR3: CASSEYQGYQETQYF
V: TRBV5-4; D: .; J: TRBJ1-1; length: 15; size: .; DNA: TGTGCCAGCAGCCCTTCACTCCTCTCGGTCACTGAAGCTTTCTTT; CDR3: CASSPSLLSVTEAFF
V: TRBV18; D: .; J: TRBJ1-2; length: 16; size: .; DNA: TGTGCCAGCTCACCACCTACCAAGCCAGAGGGCTATGGCTACACCTTC; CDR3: CASSPPTKPEGYGYTF
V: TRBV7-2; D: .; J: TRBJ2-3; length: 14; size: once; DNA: TGTGCCAGCAGCTTAGATAGGGCCCTAGATACGCAGTATTTT; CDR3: CASSLDRALDTQYF
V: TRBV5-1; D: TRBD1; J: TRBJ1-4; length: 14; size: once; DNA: TGCGCCAGCAGCGAAGGACAGGGAGGTGAAAAACTGTTTTTT; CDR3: CASSEGQGGEKLFF
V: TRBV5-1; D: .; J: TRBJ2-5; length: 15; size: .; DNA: TGCGCCAGCAGCTTGTCCAGTGCCGGGAGAGAGACCCAGTACTTC; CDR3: CASSLSSAGRETQYF
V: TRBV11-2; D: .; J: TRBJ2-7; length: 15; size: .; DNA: TGTGCCAGCAGCTTAGCCGCCGGGGGACCTTACGAGCAGTACTTC; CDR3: CASSLAAGGPYEQYF
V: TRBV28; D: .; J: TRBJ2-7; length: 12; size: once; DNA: TGTGCCAGCAGAACAGGCCCTCGGGAGCAGTACTTC; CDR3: CASRTGPREQYF
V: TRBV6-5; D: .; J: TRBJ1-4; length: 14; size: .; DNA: TGTGCCAGCAGCCGGGGAAATACTAATGAAAAACTGTTTTTT; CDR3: CASSRGNTNEKLFF
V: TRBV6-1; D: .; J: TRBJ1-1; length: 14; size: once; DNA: TGTGCCATCCGGTCGGGGGTGGTGAGCACTGAAGCTTTCTTT; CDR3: CAIRSGVVSTEAFF
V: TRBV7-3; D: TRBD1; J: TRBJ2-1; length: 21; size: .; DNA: TGTGCCAGCAGCTCACCTCAGACAGGGTTTAGGACGGGCAGCTCCTACAATGAGCAGTTCTTC; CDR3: CASSSPQTGFRTGSSYNEQFF
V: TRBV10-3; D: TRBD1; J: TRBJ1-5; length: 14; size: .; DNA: TGTGCCATCAGTCGACAGGGAGTGAATCAGCCCCAGCATTTT; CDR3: CAISRQGVNQPQHF
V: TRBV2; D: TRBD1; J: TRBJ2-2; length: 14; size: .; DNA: TGTGCCAGCTTAGGGACAGTCCTACGCGGGGAGCTGTTTTTT; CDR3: CASLGTVLRGELFF
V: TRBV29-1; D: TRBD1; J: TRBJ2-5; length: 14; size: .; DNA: TGCAGCGTGATTTTAGTACAGGGGCCCCCCAAGGTGGACTTC; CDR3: CSVILVQGPPKVDF
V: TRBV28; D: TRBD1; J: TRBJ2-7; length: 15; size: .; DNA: TGTGCCAGCAGTTTATGGACAGGGTCCTCCTACGAGCAGTACTTC; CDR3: CASSLWTGSSYEQYF
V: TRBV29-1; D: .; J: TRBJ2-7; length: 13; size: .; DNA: TGCAGCGCACTGTACTCAGGAGTATACGAGCAGTACTTC; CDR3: CSALYSGVYEQYF
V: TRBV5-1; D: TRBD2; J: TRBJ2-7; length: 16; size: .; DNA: TGCGCCAGCAGCACTTGGACTAGCGGGAGAGGGCACGAGCAGTACTTC; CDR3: CASSTWTSGRGHEQYF
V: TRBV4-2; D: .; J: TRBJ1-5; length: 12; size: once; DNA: TGTGCCAGCAGCCAAGTCGGACAGCCCCAGCATTTT; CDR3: CASSQVGQPQHF